The source of this TCR beta chain is a study of blood T cell repertoires in COVID-19. Only in-frame clones appear in the TCRdb table, and some are missing; sequencing was by immunoSEQ multiplex PCR. The sample includes 150,000 to 200,000 clones, 84% of them seen just once. Trimming cost V 0 bases and J 4 bases, with 2 bases left between them. The CDR3 runs to 12 residues. Germline V CDR1 and CDR2: SGDLS, YYNGEE. V and J are TRBV9 and TRBJ1-3; D ambiguous. The TCR originated in a woman aged 50 to 60 who had recovered from COVID-19. Material for sequencing was PBMCs or T cells enriched from blood (not recorded which). CDR3 amino acids: CASSVAGNTIYF. CDR3 coding DNA: TGTGCCAGCAGCGTAGCGGGAAACACCATATATTTT. Together with reference TRBV9 and TRBJ1-3, the CDR3 gives the full variable domain: DSGVTQTPKHLITATGQRVTLRCSPRSGDLSVYWYQQSLDQGLQFLIQYYNGEERAKGNILERFSAQQFPDLHSELNLSSLELGDSALYFCASSVAGNTIYFGEGSWLTVV.